This T cell receptor beta chain stems from a study of control samples from healthy donors and cancer patients. This clone was seen once. Clones were sequenced by immunoSEQ multiplex PCR, and TCRdb holds only the in-frame ones, with some missing. The sample holds some 79,000 clones; about 88% are singletons and the top ten take 4%. The CDR3 has 15 residues. CDR1 and CDR2 from the germline V gene are MRHNA and SNTAGT. V was clipped by 6 bases and J by 7 bases; unmatched bases: 9. The source is a woman aged 45-59 years in good health. V is TRBV6-4 and J is TRBJ2-1, with 10 bases identical to TRBD2. Sequenced: blood. The CDR3 protein is CASSPTSGIRNEQFF. The CDR3 DNA reads as TGTGCCAGCAGCCCTACTAGCGGGATCCGTAATGAGCAGTTCTTC.